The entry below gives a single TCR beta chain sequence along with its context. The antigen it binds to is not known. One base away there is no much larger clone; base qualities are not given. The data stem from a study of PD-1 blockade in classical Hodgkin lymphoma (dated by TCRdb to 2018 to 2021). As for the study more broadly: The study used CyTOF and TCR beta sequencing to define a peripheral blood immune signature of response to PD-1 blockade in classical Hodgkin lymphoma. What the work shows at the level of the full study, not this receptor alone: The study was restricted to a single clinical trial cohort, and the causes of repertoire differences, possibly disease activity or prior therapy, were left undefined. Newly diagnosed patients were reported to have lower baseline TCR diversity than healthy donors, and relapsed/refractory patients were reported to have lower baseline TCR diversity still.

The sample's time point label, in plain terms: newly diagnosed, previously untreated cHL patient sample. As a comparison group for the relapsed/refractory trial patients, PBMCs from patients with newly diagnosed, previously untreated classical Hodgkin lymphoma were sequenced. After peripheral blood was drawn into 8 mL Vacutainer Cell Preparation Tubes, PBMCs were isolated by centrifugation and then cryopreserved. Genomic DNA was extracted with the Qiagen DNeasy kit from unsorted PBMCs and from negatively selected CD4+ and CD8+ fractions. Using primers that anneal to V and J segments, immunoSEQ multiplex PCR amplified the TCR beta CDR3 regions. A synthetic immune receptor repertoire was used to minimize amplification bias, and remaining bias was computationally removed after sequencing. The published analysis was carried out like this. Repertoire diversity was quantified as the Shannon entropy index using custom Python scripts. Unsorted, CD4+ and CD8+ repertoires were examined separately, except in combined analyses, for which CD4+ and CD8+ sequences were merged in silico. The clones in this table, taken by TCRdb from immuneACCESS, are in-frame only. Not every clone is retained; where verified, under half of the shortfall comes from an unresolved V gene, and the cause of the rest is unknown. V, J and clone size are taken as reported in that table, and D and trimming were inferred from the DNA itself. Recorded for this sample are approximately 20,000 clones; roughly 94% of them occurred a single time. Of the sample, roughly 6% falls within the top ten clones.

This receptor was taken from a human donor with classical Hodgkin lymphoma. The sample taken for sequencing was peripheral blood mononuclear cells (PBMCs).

The CDR3 amino acid sequence is: CASSQTGASGYTF. The nucleotide sequence reads as follows: TGTGCCAGCAGCCAAACAGGGGCGTCGGGCTACACCTTC. This receptor chain uses TRBV14 and TRBJ1-2, with 7 central nucleotides matching TRBD1. The CDR3 measures 13 amino acids from cysteine to phenylalanine. The DNA shown is the 39-base CDR3, in frame from base 1. Trimmed from V: 2 bases; trimmed from J: 8 bases; junction bases lacking a gene match: 5. Taken from the germline V gene, the CDR1 and CDR2 loops are SGHDN and FVKESK. Beyond the CDR3, the reference TRBV14 and TRBJ1-2 genes provide the residues; the full variable domain reads: EAGVTQFPSHSVIEKGQTVTLRCDPISGHDNLYWYRRVMGKEIKFLLHFVKESKQDESGMPNNRFLAERTGGTYSTLKVQPAELEDSGVYFCASSQTGASGYTFGSGTRLTVV.